What follows are 22 T cell receptor beta chains derived from one specimen sequenced in a study of shared clonotypes between healthy human individuals. TCRdb's copy holds only in-frame clones and misses some; the assay was immunoSEQ multiplex PCR. The data contain approximately 2.5 million clones, approximately 94% of them singletons. Sequenced: naive CD4+ T cells sorted from blood. Stated subset: CD45RA+ positively selected. These receptors all come from a man younger than 35 in good health.

This chain uses TRBV19 with TRBJ2-1; 11 bases match TRBD2. CDR1 is LNHDA and CDR2 is SQIVND in the germline V gene (reference sequence). The CDR3 totals 14 residues. J lost 8 bases, V lost 10 bases, and 10 bases had no gene match. The CDR3 coding sequence is TGTGCCACAGGTAGCGGGAGGGCTGGGGATGAGCAGTTCTTC. It codes for CATGSGRAGDEQFF.

This clone has only one observation. The same CDR3 arises from other DNA sequences in this sample as well. The V and J genes are TRBV18 and TRBJ2-3; D possibly corresponds to TRBD2 (6 bases). Germline CDR1 KGHSH, CDR2 LQKENI. Trimming left V 3 bases short and J 0 bases short, with 10 bases between. CDR3 size: 15 residues. As DNA, the CDR3 is TGTGCCAGCTCACCCCCGGGACTTAGCACAGATACGCAGTATTTT. The encoded protein is CASSPPGLSTDTQYF.

The V and J genes are TRBV10-3 and TRBJ2-7; D gene uncertain. CDR1 and CDR2 from the germline V gene are ENHRY and SYGVKD. The CDR3 has 13 residues. Trimming shortened V by 0 bases and J by 5 bases, and 8 bases separated the two germline ends. The CDR3 reads CAISESSRNEQYF. The CDR3 bases are TGTGCCATCAGTGAGTCATCGAGAAACGAGCAGTACTTC.

The chain is built from TRBV5-5 and TRBJ1-4, with D unresolved. V gave up 1 base and J gave up 2 bases, with 12 bases separating them. The CDR3 is 16 residues long. Germline lookup yields CDR1 SGHKS and CDR2 YYEKEE (reference sequence). The CDR3 DNA reads as TGTGCCAGCAGCTTGCGTAATCTGGGGACTAATGAAAAACTGTTTTTT. Amino acids: CASSLRNLGTNEKLFF.

The rearrangement uses TRBV9 and TRBJ2-2; D is possibly TRBD1 (5 bases). Germline CDR1 reads SGDLS; CDR2 reads YYNGEE. The ends were cut back, 3 bases at V and 0 bases at J, with 9 bases in the middle. This CDR3 is built from 15 residues. CDR3 sequence reads: CASSGQPANTGELFF. In DNA form, the CDR3 reads TGTGCCAGCAGCGGACAGCCCGCGAACACCGGGGAGCTGTTTTTT.

This CDR3 reads CASSPYYEQYF. The DNA for the CDR3 is TGTGCCAGCTCACCTTACTACGAGCAGTACTTC. The chain recombines TRBV18 with TRBJ2-7; D is ambiguous. Trimming cost V 3 bases and J 3 bases, with 3 bases left between them. From germline, CDR1 is KGHSH and CDR2 LQKENI. CDR3 size: 11 residues.

The chain joins TRBV19 to TRBJ1-1, with 8 bases aligning to TRBD1. This CDR3 region has 15 residues. CDR1 is LNHDA and CDR2 is SQIVND in the germline V gene (reference sequence). Unmatched junction bases numbered 11, after V lost 7 bases and J lost 4 bases. CDR3 in DNA: TGTGCCAGTATAAATGTACCCGACAGGGGCACTGAAGCTTTCTTT. Encoded protein: CASINVPDRGTEAFF.

CDR3 coding DNA: TGTGCCAGCAGCTTAGGGTGGGGTATACAAGAGACCCAGTACTTC. This codes for CASSLGWGIQETQYF. The gene calls are TRBV7-2 and TRBJ2-5, with D unresolved. Germline loops: CDR1 SGHTA, CDR2 FQGNSA. Trimming took 1 base from V and 2 from J, leaving 11 bases between them. The CDR3 is 15 amino acids.

The chain carries TRBV29-1 and TRBJ2-1; a possible D gene is TRBD2 (5 bases). The CDR3 loop spans 13 amino acids. Trimming stripped 3 bases from V and 2 bases from J, with 8 bases between. In germline, CDR1 is SQVTM, CDR2 ANQGSEA. CDR3 nucleotides: TGCAGCGTTGAGAGGGTTACCTACAATGAGCAGTTCTTC. It is translated as CSVERVTYNEQFF.

This chain links TRBV18 with TRBJ1-5; a weak D match, TRBD1 (5 bases). Trimming left V 6 bases short and J 7 bases short, with 16 bases between. Germline CDR1 KGHSH, CDR2 LQKENI. The CDR3 is 14 amino acids. CDR3 protein: CASSGGVKDQPQHF. DNA of the CDR3: TGTGCCAGCTCCGGGGGGGTCAAGGACCAGCCCCAGCATTTT.

Notes on this clone: Mismatch with germline at one junction end may stem from a read error. V gene TRBV30 combines with J gene TRBJ2-7; D gene unclear. The CDR3 sequence is 11 residues long. The germline V gene has CDR1 GTSNPN and CDR2 SVGIG (reference sequence). For the CDR3, the DNA is TGTGTCTGGAGTTTAAACTACGAGCAGTACTTC. This codes for CVWSLNYEQYF.

This chain's CDR3 is CASSRLAGGPVGNEQYF. DNA of the CDR3: TGTGCCAGCAGCCGACTAGCGGGAGGGCCAGTAGGCAACGAGCAGTACTTC. This chain uses TRBV5-6 with TRBJ2-7; TRBD2 matches 14 bases. The CDR3 is 17 residues long. From germline, CDR1 is SGHDT and CDR2 YYEEEE. V lost 4 bases and J lost 5; bases outside the gene matches: 11. The full variable domain, its missing parts supplied by reference TRBV5-6 and TRBJ2-7, is DAGVTQSPTHLIKTRGQQVTLRCSPKSGHDTVSWYQQALGQGPQFIFQYYEEEERQRGNFPDRFSGHQFPNYSSELNVNALLLGDSALYLCASSRLAGGPVGNEQYFGPGTRLTVT.

The chain couples TRBV30 to TRBJ2-7, with 11 bases identical to TRBD2. Germline trimming cut 4 bases from V and 5 bases from J; bases unmatched to any gene: 4. Germline CDR1 reads GTSNPN; CDR2 reads SVGIG (reference sequence). The length of the CDR3 is 13 residues. The CDR3 sequence: CAWILAGAHEQYF. CDR3 bases: TGTGCCTGGATACTAGCGGGAGCCCACGAGCAGTACTTC.

The CDR3 DNA sequence: TGTGCCAGCAGCTTAGTTGGCCAGGGAACCTACGAGCAGTACTTC. It translates to CASSLVGQGTYEQYF. The chain has TRBV7-6 and TRBJ2-7; D may be TRBD1 (5 bases). Looked up from germline, CDR1 is SGHVS and CDR2 is FNYEAQ. This CDR3 is built from 15 residues. Trimming shortened V by 1 base and J by 2 bases, and 12 bases separated the two germline ends.

Only one count was recorded for this clone. The V call is TRBV5-6, the J call TRBJ2-3; unclear D gene. Germline CDR1 is SGHDT and CDR2 is YYEEEE. The CDR3 has 14 amino acids. Trimming left V 2 bases short and J 4 bases short, with 11 bases between. This chain's CDR3 is CASSFSVGPDTQYF. CDR3 coding DNA: TGTGCCAGCAGCTTTTCCGTGGGCCCAGATACGCAGTATTTT.

The CDR3 nucleotides read TGTGCCAGCAGTTTAAGGGGCGGGAGCCCCACCGGGGAGCTGTTTTTT. This codes for CASSLRGGSPTGELFF. This sequence joins TRBV27 and TRBJ2-2, with TRBD2 matching 7 bases. In germline, CDR1 is MNHEY, CDR2 SMNVEV (reference sequence). V trimming: 2 bases; J trimming: 4 bases; junction bases outside the gene matches: 7. This CDR3 has 16 residues.

The V call is TRBV21-1, the J call TRBJ2-5; TRBD1 is the table's D call and was not checked against the DNA. TRBV21-1 represents a pseudogene. CDR3 length equals 10 residues. CDR3 in amino acids: CASRACIQYF. The CDR3 coding sequence is TGTGCCAGCAGGGCCTGTATCCAGTACTTC.

This clone appeared a single time. V usage is TRBV7-9 and J usage is TRBJ2-3; D unresolved. Looked up from germline, CDR1 is SEHNR and CDR2 is FQNEAQ (reference sequence). The CDR3 is made up of 14 amino acids. Between the trimmed V and J ends, which lost 5 bases and 0 bases, there was a span of 9 bases. The CDR3 spells CASSPDLSTDTQYF. The CDR3 nucleotides read TGTGCCAGCAGCCCTGACCTCAGCACAGATACGCAGTATTTT.

Regarding this clone: The identical CDR3 is also encoded by other nucleotide sequences in the sample. V gene TRBV10-3 combines with J gene TRBJ1-2; D gene uncertain. This CDR3 comprises 14 residues. The germline V gene encodes CDR1 ENHRY and CDR2 SYGVKD. Trimming pared 0 bases from V and 3 bases from J, leaving 8 bases between. The CDR3 here is CAISESAPHYGYTF. CDR3 sequence (DNA): TGTGCCATCAGTGAGTCGGCACCACACTATGGCTACACCTTC.

The chain has TRBV4-3 and TRBJ1-3; tentative D call: TRBD1 (6 bases). Trimming removed 0 bases from V and 2 bases from J, with 23 bases in between. The CDR3 sequence is 20 residues long. Per the germline V gene, CDR1 is LGHNA and CDR2 is YSLEER. The CDR3 sequence is CASSQDTGGLIVAPGNTIYF. CDR3 sequence (DNA): TGCGCCAGCAGCCAAGATACCGGGGGCTTAATAGTAGCCCCTGGAAACACCATATATTTT.

This chain uses TRBV6-1 with TRBJ1-5; maybe TRBD1 (6 bases). Trimming left V 1 base short and J 3 bases short, with 13 bases between. This CDR3 comprises 16 residues. Germline CDR1 and CDR2: MNHNS and SASEGT. CDR3 in DNA: TGTGCCAGCAGTGAAGAGGGGGGCTCTATCAATCAGCCCCAGCATTTT. Translated, it gives CASSEEGGSINQPQHF.

This clone was seen once. The J gene is TRBJ2-2, the V gene TRBV21-1; the table's D call, TRBD1, has no DNA check behind it. TRBV21-1 is a pseudogene. This CDR3 comprises 15 residues. The chain's CDR3 is CASSNFRDTTGELFF. For the CDR3, the DNA is TGTGCCAGCAGCAACTTCCGGGACACCACCGGGGAGCTGTTTTTT.